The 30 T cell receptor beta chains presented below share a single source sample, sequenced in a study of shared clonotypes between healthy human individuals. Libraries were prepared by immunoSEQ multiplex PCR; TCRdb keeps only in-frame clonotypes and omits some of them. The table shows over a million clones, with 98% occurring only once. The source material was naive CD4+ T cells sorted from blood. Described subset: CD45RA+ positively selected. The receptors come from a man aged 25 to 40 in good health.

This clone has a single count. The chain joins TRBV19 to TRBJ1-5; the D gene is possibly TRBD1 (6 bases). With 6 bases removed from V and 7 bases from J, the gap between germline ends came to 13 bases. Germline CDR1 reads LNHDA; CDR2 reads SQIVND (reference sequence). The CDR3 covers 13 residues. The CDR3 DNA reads TGTGCCAGTAGGGACAGTCGGGCGCAGCCCCAGCATTTT. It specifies CASRDSRAQPQHF.

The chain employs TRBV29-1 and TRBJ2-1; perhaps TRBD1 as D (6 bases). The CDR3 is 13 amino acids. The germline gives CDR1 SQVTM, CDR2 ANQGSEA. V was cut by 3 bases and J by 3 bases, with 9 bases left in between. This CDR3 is CSVEATGYNEQFF. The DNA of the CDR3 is TGCAGCGTTGAGGCGACAGGCTACAATGAGCAGTTCTTC.

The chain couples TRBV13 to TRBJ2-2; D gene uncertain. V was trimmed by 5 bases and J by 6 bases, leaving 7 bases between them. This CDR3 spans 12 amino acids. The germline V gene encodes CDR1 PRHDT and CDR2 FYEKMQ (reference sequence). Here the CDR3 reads CASSPPPGELFF. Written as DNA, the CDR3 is TGTGCCAGCAGCCCTCCCCCCGGGGAGCTGTTTTTT.

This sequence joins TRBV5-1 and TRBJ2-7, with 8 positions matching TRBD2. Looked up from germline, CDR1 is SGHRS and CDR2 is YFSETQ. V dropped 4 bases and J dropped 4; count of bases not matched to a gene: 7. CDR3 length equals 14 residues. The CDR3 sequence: CASSAASGPYEQYF. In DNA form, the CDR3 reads TGCGCCAGCAGCGCGGCTAGCGGGCCTTACGAGCAGTACTTC. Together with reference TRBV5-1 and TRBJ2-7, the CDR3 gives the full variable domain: KAGVTQTPRYLIKTRGQQVTLSCSPISGHRSVSWYQQTPGQGLQFLFEYFSETQRNKGNFPGRFSGRQFSNSRSEMNVSTLELGDSALYLCASSAASGPYEQYFGPGTRLTVT.

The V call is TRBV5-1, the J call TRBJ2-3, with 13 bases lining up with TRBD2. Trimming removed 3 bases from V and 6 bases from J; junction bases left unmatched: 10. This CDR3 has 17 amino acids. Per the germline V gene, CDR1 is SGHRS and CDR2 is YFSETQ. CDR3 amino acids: CASSSPGTSGISDTQYF. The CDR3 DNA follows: TGCGCCAGCAGCTCTCCCGGGACTAGCGGGATTTCGGATACGCAGTATTTT. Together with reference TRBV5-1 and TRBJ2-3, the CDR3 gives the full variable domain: KAGVTQTPRYLIKTRGQQVTLSCSPISGHRSVSWYQQTPGQGLQFLFEYFSETQRNKGNFPGRFSGRQFSNSRSEMNVSTLELGDSALYLCASSSPGTSGISDTQYFGPGTRLTVL.

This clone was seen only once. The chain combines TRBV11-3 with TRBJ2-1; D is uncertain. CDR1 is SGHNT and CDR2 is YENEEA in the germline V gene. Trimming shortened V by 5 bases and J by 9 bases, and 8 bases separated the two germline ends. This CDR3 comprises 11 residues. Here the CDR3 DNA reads TGTGCCAGCAGCAAGGACGTTGAGCAGTTCTTC. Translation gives CASSKDVEQFF. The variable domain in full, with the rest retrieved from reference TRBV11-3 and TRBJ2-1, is EAGVVQSPRYKIIEKKQPVAFWCNPISGHNTLYWYLQNLGQGPELLIRYENEEAVDDSQLPKDRFSAERLKGVDSTLKIQPAELGDSAVYLCASSKDVEQFFGPGTRLTVL.

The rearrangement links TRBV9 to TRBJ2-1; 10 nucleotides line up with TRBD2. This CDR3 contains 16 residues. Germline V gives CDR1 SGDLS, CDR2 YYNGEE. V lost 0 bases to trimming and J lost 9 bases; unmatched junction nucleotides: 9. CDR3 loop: CASSVASEREGCEQFF. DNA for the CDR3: TGTGCCAGCAGCGTAGCTAGCGAGCGGGAGGGCTGTGAGCAGTTCTTC.

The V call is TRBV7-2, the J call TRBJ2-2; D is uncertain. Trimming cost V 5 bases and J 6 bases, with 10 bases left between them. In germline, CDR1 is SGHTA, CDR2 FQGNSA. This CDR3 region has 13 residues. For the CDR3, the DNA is TGTGCCAGCAGCCCACCCCTCTCCGGGGAGCTGTTTTTT. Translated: CASSPPLSGELFF. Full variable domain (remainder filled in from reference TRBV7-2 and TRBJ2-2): GAGVSQSPSNKVTEKGKDVELRCDPISGHTALYWYRQSLGQGLEFLIYFQGNSAPDKSGLPSDRFSAERTGGSVSTLTIQRTQQEDSAVYLCASSPPLSGELFFGEGSRLTVL.

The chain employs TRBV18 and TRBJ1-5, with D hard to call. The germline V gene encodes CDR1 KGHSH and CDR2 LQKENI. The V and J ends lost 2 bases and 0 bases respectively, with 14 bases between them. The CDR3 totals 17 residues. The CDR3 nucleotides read TGTGCCAGCTCACCATCACAGCGCGGGTATAGCAATCAGCCCCAGCATTTT. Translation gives CASSPSQRGYSNQPQHF.

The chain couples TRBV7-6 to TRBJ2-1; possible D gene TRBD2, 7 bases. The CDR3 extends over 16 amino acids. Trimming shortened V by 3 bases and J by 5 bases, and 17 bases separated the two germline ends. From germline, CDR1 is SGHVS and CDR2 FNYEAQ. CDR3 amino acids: CASSFYMQGTNNEQFF. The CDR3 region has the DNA TGTGCCAGCAGCTTCTATATGCAGGGGACTAACAATGAGCAGTTCTTC.

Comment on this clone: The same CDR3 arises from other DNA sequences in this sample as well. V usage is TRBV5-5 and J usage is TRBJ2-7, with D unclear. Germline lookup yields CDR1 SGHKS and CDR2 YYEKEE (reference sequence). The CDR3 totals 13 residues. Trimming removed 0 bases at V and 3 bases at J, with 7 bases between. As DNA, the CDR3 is TGTGCCAGCAGCTTGGGTAGGTTCTACGAGCAGTACTTC. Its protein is CASSLGRFYEQYF.

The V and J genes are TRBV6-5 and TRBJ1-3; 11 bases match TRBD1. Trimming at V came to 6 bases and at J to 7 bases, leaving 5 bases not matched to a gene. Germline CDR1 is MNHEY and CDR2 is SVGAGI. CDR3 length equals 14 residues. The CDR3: CASSGQGAYNTIYF. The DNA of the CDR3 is TGTGCCAGCAGCGGACAGGGGGCTTATAACACCATATATTTT.

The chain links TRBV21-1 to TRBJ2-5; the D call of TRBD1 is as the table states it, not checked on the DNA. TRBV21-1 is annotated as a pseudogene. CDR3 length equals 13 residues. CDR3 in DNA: TGTGCCAGCAGCAAAGAGGGGTCAGAGACCCAGTACTTC. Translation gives CASSKEGSETQYF.

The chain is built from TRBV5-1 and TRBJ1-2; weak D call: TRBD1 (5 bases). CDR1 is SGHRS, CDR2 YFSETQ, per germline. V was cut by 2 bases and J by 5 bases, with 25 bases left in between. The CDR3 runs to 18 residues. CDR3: CASSFTWGSLGNYYGYTF. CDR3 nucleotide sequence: TGCGCCAGCAGCTTTACTTGGGGCAGTTTGGGGAACTATTATGGCTACACCTTC.

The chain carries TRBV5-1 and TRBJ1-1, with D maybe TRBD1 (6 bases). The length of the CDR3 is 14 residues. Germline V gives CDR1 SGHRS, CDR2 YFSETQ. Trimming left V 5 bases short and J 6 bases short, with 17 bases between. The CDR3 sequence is CASRSRTAIAEAFF. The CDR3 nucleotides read TGCGCCAGCAGGAGCAGGACAGCTATCGCTGAAGCTTTCTTT.

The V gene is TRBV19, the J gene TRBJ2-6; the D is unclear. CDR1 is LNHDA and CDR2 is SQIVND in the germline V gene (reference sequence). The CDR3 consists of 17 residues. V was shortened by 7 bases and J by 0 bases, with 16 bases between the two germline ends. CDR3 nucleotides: TGTGCCAGTAAACGAGAGGCACGATTCTCTGGGGCCAACGTCCTGACTTTC. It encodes CASKREARFSGANVLTF.

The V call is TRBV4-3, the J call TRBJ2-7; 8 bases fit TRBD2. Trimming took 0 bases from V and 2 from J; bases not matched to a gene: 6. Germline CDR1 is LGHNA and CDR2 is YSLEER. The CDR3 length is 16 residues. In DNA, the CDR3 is TGCGCCAGCAGCCAAGATCGAACTAGCGGAACCTACGAGCAGTACTTC. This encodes CASSQDRTSGTYEQYF.

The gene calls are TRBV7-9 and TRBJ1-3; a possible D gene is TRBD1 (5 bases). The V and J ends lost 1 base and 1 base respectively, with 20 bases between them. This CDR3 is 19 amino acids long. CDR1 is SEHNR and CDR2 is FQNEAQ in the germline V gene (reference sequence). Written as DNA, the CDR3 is TGTGCCAGCAGCTTAGTCCTTGCGGGAGGGACCCGGTCTGGAAACACCATATATTTT. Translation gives CASSLVLAGGTRSGNTIYF.

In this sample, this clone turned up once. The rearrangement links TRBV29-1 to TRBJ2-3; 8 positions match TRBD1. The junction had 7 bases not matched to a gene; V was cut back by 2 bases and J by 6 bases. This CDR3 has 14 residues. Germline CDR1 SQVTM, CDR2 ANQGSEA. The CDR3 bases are TGCAGCGTTGAAACTCGACAGGGGACGGATACGCAGTATTTT. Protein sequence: CSVETRQGTDTQYF.

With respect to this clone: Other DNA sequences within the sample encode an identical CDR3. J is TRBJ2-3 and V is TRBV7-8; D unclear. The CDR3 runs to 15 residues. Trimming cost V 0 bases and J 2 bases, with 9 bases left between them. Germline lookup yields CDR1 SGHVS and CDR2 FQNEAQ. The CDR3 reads CASSLAGTSTDTQYF. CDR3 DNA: TGTGCCAGCAGCTTAGCCGGTACATCCACAGATACGCAGTATTTT.

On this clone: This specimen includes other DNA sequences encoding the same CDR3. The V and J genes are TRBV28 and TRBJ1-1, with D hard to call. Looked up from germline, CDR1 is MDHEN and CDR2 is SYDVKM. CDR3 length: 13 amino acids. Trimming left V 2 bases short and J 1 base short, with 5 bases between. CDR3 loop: CASSLKPNTEAFF. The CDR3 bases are TGTGCCAGCAGTTTAAAGCCGAACACTGAAGCTTTCTTT.

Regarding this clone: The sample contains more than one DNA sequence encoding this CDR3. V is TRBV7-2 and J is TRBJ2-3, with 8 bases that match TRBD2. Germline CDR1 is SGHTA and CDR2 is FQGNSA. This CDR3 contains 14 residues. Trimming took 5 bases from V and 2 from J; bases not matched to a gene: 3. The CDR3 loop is CASSPGLATDTQYF. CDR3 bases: TGTGCCAGCAGCCCCGGACTAGCCACAGATACGCAGTATTTT. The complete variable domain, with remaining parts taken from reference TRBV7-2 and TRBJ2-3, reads GAGVSQSPSNKVTEKGKDVELRCDPISGHTALYWYRQSLGQGLEFLIYFQGNSAPDKSGLPSDRFSAERTGGSVSTLTIQRTQQEDSAVYLCASSPGLATDTQYFGPGTRLTVL.

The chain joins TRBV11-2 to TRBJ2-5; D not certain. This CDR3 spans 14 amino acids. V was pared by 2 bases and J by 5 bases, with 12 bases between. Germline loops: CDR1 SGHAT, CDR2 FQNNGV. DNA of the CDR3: TGTGCCAGCAGCTTAATGACTGGAAGGGAGACCCAGTACTTC. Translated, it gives CASSLMTGRETQYF. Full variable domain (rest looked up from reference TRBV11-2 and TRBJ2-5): EAGVAQSPRYKIIEKRQSVAFWCNPISGHATLYWYQQILGQGPKLLIQFQNNGVVDDSQLPKDRFSAERLKGVDSTLKIQPAKLEDSAVYLCASSLMTGRETQYFGPGTRLLVL.

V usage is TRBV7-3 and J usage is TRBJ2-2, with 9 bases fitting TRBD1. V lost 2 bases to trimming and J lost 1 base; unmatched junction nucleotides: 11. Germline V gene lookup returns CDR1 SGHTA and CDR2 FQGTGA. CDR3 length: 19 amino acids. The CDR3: CASSLRHGTGSLNTGELFF. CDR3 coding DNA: TGTGCCAGCAGCTTACGCCACGGGACAGGGAGCCTGAACACCGGGGAGCTGTTTTTT.

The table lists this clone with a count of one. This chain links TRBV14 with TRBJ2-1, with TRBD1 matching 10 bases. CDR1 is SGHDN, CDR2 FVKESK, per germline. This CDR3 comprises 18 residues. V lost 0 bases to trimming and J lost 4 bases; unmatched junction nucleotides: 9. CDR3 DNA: TGTGCCAGCAGCCAAGACAGGTGGGCGGGACAGGGGTACAATGAGCAGTTCTTC. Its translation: CASSQDRWAGQGYNEQFF.

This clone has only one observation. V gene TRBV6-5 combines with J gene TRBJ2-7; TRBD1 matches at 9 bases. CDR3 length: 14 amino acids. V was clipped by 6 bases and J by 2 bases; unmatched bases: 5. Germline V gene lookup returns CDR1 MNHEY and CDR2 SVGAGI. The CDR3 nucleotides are TGTGCCAGCAGGCCGACAGGGGGACCCTACGAGCAGTACTTC. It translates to CASRPTGGPYEQYF.

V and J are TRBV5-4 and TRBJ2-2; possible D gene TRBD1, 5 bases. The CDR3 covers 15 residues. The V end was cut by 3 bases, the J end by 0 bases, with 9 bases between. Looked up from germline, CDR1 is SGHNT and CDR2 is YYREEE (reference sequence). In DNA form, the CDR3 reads TGTGCCAGCAGCTCCGAGACAGCGAACACCGGGGAGCTGTTTTTT. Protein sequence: CASSSETANTGELFF.

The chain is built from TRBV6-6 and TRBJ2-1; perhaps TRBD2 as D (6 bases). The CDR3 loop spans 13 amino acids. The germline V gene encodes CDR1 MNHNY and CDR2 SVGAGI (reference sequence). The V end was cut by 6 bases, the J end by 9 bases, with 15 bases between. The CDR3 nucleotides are TGTGCCAGCAGGATACTAGCTCGGGGTGAGCAGTTCTTC. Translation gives CASRILARGEQFF.

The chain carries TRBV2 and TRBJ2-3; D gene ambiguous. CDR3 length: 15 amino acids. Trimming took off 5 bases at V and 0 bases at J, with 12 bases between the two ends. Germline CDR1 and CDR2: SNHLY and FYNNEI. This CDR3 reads CASSITRPSTDTQYF. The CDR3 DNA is TGTGCCAGCAGTATAACAAGGCCCAGCACAGATACGCAGTATTTT.

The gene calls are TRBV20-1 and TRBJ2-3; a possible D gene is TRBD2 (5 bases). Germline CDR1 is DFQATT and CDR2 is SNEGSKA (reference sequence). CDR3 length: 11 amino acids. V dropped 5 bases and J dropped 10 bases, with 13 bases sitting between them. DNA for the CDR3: TGCAGTGCTTTATCTGGAGGTGCGCAGTATTTT. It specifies CSALSGGAQYF.